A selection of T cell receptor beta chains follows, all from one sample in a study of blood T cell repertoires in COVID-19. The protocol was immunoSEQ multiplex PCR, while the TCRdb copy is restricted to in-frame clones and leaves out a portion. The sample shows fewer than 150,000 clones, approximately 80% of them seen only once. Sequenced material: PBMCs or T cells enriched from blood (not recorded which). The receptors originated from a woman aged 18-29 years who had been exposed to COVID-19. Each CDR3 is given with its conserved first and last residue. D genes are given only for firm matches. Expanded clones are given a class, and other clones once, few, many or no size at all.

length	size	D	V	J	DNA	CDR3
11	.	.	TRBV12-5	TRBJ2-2	TGTGCTAGTGGTTCTTTCGGGGAGCTGTTTTTT	CASGSFGELFF
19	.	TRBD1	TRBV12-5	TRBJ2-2	TGTGCTAGTGGTTTGGTACTAAGAGGGACAGGGGTGAACACCGGGGAGCTGTTTTTT	CASGLVLRGTGVNTGELFF
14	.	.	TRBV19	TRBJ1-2	TGTGCCAGTAGTATAGTTTCTCTCGGCTATGGCTACACCTTC	CASSIVSLGYGYTF
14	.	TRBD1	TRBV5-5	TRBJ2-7	TGTGCCAGCAGCTTGGTGGACAGGGACTACGAGCAGTACTTC	CASSLVDRDYEQYF
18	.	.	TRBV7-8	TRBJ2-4	TGTGCCAGCAGACGAAGGCGGGGCGGAGAGGATTCCGGAAACATTCAGTACTTC	CASRRRRGGEDSGNIQYF
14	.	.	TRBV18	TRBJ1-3	TGTGCCAGCCCTAGGCAGACTCTTCGAAACACCATATATTTT	CASPRQTLRNTIYF
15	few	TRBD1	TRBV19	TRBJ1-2	TGTGCCAGTAGTTATGGCAGGGGGCTTGGCTATGGCTACACCTTC	CASSYGRGLGYGYTF
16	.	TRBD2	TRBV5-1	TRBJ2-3	TGCGCCAGCAGCCTGGGACTAGCGGGCCTCACAGATACGCAGTATTTT	CASSLGLAGLTDTQYF
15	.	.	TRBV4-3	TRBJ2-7	TGCGCCAGCAGCCAAGCTATCTCCAGGGCCGGCGAGCAGTACTTC	CASSQAISRAGEQYF
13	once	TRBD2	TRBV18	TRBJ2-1	TGTGCCAGCTCACTAATGGAGCGGGAGGGCCGGTTCTTC	CASSLMEREGRFF
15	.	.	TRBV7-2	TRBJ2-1	TGTGCCAGCAGCTTAATTTCAAGTCGTTCGGATGAGCAGTTCTTC	CASSLISSRSDEQFF
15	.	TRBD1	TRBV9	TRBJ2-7	TGTGCCAGCAGCAGTGGAGGACAGGTATCCTACGAGCAGTACTTC	CASSSGGQVSYEQYF
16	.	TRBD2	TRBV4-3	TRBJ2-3	TGCGCCAGCAGCCAAGATTTGGCGGGAGGGGGAGATACGCAGTATTTT	CASSQDLAGGGDTQYF
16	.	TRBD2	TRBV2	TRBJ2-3	TGTGCCAGCAAGCAGCGGGAGTATCTGAGCACAGATACGCAGTATTTT	CASKQREYLSTDTQYF
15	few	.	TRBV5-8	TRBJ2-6	TGTGCCAGCAGCTTCAGTCTGGCTGGGGCCAACGTCCTGACTTTC	CASSFSLAGANVLTF
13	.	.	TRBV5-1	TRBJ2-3	TGCGCCAGCAGCTTTTTTAGCGCTGATACGCAGTATTTT	CASSFFSADTQYF
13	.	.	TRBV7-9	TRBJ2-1	TGTGCCAGCAGAAGGGACTGGAACAATGAGCAGTTCTTC	CASRRDWNNEQFF
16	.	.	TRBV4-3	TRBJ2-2	TGCGCCAGCAGCCAACAGGACAGGAGGGAGACCGGGGAGCTGTTTTTT	CASSQQDRRETGELFF
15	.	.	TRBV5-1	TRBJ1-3	TGCGCCAGCAGCTTGGGAACAGACAGAGGAAACACCATATATTTT	CASSLGTDRGNTIYF
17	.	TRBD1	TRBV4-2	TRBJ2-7	TGTGCCAGCAGCCAAGGAGTTATCCGGGGGACAGGGAACGAGCAGTACTTC	CASSQGVIRGTGNEQYF
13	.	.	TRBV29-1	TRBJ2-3	TGCAGCGGCACACAAGGGGGCACAGATACGCAGTATTTT	CSGTQGGTDTQYF
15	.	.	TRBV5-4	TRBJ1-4	TGTGCCAGCAGCTTGGGGGGGGCAACTAATGAAAAACTGTTTTTT	CASSLGGATNEKLFF
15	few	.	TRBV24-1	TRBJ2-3	TGTGCCACCAGTGATTTGGGCTCTAGCACAGATACGCAGTATTTT	CATSDLGSSTDTQYF
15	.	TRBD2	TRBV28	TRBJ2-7	TGTGCCAGCAGTCTCTTCGCTAGCGGTCGCTACGAGCAGTACTTC	CASSLFASGRYEQYF